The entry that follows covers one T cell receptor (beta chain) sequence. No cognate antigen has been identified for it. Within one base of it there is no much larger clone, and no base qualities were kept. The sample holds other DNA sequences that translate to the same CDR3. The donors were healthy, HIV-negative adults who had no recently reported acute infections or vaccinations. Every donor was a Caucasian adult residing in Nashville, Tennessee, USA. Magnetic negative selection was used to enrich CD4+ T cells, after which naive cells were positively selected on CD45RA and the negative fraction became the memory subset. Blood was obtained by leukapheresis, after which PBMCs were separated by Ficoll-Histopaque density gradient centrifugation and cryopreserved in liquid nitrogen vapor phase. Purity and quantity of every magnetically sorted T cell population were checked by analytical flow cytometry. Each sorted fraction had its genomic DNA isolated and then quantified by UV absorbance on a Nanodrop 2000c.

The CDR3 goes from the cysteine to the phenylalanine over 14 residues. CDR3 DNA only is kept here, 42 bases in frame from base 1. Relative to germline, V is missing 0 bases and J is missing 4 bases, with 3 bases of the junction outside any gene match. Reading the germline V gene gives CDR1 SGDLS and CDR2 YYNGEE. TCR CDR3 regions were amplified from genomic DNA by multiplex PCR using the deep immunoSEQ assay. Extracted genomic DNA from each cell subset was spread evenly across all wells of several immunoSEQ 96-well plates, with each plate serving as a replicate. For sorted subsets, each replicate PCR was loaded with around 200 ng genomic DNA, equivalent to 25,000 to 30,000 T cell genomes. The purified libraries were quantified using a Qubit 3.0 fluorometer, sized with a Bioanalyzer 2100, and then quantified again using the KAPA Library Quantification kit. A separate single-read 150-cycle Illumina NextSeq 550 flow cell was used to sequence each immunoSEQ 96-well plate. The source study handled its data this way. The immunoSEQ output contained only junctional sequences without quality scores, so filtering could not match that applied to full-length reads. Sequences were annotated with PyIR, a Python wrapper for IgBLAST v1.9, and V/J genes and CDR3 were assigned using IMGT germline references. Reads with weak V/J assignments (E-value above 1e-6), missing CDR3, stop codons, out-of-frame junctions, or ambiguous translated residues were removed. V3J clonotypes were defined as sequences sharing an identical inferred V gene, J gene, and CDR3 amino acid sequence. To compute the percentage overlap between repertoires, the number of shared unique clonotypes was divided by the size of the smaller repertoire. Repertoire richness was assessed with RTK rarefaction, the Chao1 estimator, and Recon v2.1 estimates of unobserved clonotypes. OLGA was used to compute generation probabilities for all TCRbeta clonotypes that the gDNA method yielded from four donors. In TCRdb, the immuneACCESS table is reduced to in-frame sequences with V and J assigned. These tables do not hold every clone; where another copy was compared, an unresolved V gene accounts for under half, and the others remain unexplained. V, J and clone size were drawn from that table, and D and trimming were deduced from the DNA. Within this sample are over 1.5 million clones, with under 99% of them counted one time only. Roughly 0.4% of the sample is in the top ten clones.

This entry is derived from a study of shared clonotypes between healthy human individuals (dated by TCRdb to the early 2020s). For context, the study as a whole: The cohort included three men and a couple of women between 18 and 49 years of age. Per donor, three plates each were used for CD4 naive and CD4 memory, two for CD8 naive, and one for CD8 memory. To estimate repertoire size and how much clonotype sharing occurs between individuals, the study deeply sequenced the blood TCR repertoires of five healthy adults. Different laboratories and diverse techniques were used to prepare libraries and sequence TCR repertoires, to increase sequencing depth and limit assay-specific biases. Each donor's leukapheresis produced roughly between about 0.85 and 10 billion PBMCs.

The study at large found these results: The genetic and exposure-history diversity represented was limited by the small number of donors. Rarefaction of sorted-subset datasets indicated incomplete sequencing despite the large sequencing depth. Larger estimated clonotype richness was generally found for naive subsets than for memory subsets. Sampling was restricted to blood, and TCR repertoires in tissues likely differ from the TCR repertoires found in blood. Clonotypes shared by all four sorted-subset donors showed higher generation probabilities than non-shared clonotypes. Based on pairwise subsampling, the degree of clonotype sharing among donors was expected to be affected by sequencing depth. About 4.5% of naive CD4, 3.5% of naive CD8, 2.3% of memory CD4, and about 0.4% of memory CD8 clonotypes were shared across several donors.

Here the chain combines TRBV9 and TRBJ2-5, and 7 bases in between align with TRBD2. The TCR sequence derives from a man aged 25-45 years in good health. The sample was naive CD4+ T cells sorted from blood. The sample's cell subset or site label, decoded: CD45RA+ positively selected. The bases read TGTGCCAGCAGCGTAGGAGCGGGAAGAGAGACCCAGTACTTC. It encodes CASSVGAGRETQYF. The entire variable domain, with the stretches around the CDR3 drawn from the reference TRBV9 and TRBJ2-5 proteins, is DSGVTQTPKHLITATGQRVTLRCSPRSGDLSVYWYQQSLDQGLQFLIQYYNGEERAKGNILERFSAQQFPDLHSELNLSSLELGDSALYFCASSVGAGRETQYFGPGTRLLVL.